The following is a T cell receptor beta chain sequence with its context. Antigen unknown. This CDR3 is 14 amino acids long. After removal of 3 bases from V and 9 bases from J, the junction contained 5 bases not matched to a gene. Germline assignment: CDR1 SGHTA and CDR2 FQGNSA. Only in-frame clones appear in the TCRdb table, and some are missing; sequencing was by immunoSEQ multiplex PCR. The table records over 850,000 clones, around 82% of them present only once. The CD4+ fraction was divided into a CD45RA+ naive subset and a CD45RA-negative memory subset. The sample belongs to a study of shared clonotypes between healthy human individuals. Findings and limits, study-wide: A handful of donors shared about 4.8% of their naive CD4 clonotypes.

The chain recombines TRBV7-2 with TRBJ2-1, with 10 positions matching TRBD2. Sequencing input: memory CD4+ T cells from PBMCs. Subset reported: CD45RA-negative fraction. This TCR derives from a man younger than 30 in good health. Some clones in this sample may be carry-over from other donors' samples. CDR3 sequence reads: CASSFTSGKGEQFF. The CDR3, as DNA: TGTGCCAGCAGCTTCACTAGCGGGAAGGGTGAGCAGTTCTTC.